This T cell receptor beta chain is from a study of blood T cell repertoires in COVID-19. The wider study: T cells, B-cell-depleted T cells, or PBMCs supplied cDNA or gDNA.

Assay: immunoSEQ multiplex PCR; the TCRdb copy retains only in-frame clones and omits some. In the table there are approximately 210,000 clones, roughly 91% of which are singletons. V lost 4 bases to trimming and J lost 3 bases; unmatched junction nucleotides: 11. The CDR3 runs to 16 residues. Germline V lookup: CDR1 SGHRS, CDR2 YFSETQ. The sequenced material came from peripheral blood. This sequence was found in a human donor in a cohort sampled during active COVID-19. The V gene is TRBV5-1, the J gene TRBJ2-3, with 7 nucleotides matching TRBD2. In nucleotides, the CDR3 is TGCGCCAGCAGCCTAGGACTAGACGAGAGGACAGATACGCAGTATTTT. Its translation: CASSLGLDERTDTQYF.